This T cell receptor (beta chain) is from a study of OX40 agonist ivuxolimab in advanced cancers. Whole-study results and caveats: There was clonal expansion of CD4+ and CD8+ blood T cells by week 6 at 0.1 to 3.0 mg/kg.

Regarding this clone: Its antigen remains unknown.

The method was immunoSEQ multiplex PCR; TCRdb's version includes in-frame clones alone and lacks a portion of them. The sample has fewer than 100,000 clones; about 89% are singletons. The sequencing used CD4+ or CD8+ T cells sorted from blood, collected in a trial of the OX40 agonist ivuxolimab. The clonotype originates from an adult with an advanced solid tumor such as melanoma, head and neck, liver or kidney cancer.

The CDR3: CASSFPGQGYEQYF. CDR3 in DNA: TGCGCCAGCAGCTTCCCGGGACAGGGCTACGAGCAGTACTTC. This chain uses TRBV5-1 with TRBJ2-7; 9 nucleotides line up with TRBD1. J gave up 3 bases and V 2 bases, and 3 bases lay outside the gene matches. The CDR3 contains 14 residues. Germline CDR1 SGHRS, CDR2 YFSETQ.